These 14 T cell receptor beta chains originate from one sample sequenced in a study of cytomegalovirus exposure and HLA in healthy donors. Repertoires were generated with immunoSEQ multiplex PCR, while TCRdb's copy carries only in-frame clones and drops some. This sample carries over 150,000 clones, about 95% of them seen once, and the ten largest clones take 0.8% to 1%. Sequenced input: PBMCs. These receptors came from a woman between 18 and 30 years old in good health and CMV-seronegative.

This clone was counted a single time. V usage is TRBV11-3 and J usage is TRBJ2-3, with D tentatively TRBD2 (5 bases). V was trimmed by 2 bases and J by 4 bases, leaving 25 bases between them. Germline lookup yields CDR1 SGHNT and CDR2 YENEEA. The length of the CDR3 is 19 residues. CDR3 region: CASSLNTLIGPRRSDTQYF. In DNA, the CDR3 is TGTGCCAGCAGCTTAAATACCCTAATAGGGCCCCGGAGGTCAGATACGCAGTATTTT.

A note on this clone: At the DNA level, this CDR3 is encoded by other sequences in the same sample as well. V and J are TRBV29-1 and TRBJ2-7, with 7 nucleotides matching TRBD1. Germline V lookup: CDR1 SQVTM, CDR2 ANQGSEA. The ends lost 1 base at V and 2 bases at J; junction bases unmatched: 2. The CDR3 consists of 13 residues. CDR3 loop: CSVEGGQPYEQYF. The CDR3 DNA follows: TGCAGCGTTGAAGGGGGACAGCCCTACGAGCAGTACTTC.

This chain connects TRBV27 to TRBJ2-3; tentatively, D is TRBD2 (5 bases). CDR1 and CDR2 (germline): MNHEY, SMNVEV (reference sequence). The CDR3 runs 15 residues. V shed 6 bases and J shed 2 bases, with 15 bases lying between them. The DNA for the CDR3 is TGTGCCAGCAGGGAGGTTCAATCCCCCACAGATACGCAGTATTTT. This codes for CASREVQSPTDTQYF.

This clone has a single count. The CDR3 sequence: CSVVGTGLYEQYF. The DNA of the CDR3 is TGCAGCGTTGTGGGGACAGGGTTGTACGAGCAGTACTTC. This chain joins TRBV29-1 and TRBJ2-7, with 9 bases that match TRBD1. Unmatched junction bases numbered 5, after V lost 4 bases and J lost 4 bases. Germline CDR1 SQVTM, CDR2 ANQGSEA. The CDR3 has 13 residues.

V is TRBV11-2 and J is TRBJ1-3; 7 bases align to TRBD1. This CDR3 region has 14 residues. The ends lost 6 bases at V and 1 base at J; junction bases unmatched: 3. CDR1 SGHAT and CDR2 FQNNGV come from the germline V gene. CDR3 loop: CASRGTASGNTIYF. CDR3 sequence (DNA): TGTGCCAGCAGGGGGACAGCTTCTGGAAACACCATATATTTT.

The CDR3 sequence is CASSLETEFGEQYF. In nucleotides, the CDR3 is TGTGCCAGCAGCTTGGAAACAGAGTTCGGCGAGCAGTACTTC. This rearrangement joins TRBV5-4 to TRBJ2-7; D unclear. The CDR3 loop spans 14 amino acids. V gave up 0 bases and J gave up 6 bases, with 13 bases separating them. The V gene's germline CDR1 is SGHNT and CDR2 YYREEE (reference sequence).

This chain joins TRBV7-2 and TRBJ2-6, with a tentative D call TRBD2 (5 bases). The CDR3 extends over 16 amino acids. Germline CDR1 is SGHTA and CDR2 is FQGNSA. V shed 4 bases and J shed 2 bases, with 12 bases lying between them. CDR3 region: CASSSGLSAGANVLTF. CDR3 nucleotides: TGTGCCAGCAGCTCGGGGTTATCGGCTGGGGCCAACGTCCTGACTTTC.

J is TRBJ1-2 and V is TRBV5-6; possibly TRBD1 for D (6 bases). Germline V gives CDR1 SGHDT, CDR2 YYEEEE. Between the trimmed V and J ends, which lost 5 bases and 1 base, there was a span of 21 bases. The CDR3 consists of 17 residues. The CDR3 DNA follows: TGTGCCAGCAGGGGGGTCCGGACAGATGCCTTTAACTATGGCTACACCTTC. The encoded protein is CASRGVRTDAFNYGYTF.

The chain uses TRBV30 and TRBJ2-3; possibly TRBD2 for D (5 bases). CDR1 and CDR2 (germline): GTSNPN, SVGIG (reference sequence). Trimming stripped 7 bases from V and 4 bases from J, with 12 bases between. The CDR3 is 12 residues long. The CDR3 DNA reads as TGTGCCTTTACTAGTAGCTCAGATACGCAGTATTTT. Protein: CAFTSSSDTQYF.

The V gene is TRBV4-1, the J gene TRBJ2-5; the D is unclear. Germline V gene sequence: CDR1 MGHRA, CDR2 YSYEKL. V gave up 0 bases and J gave up 5 bases, with 13 bases separating them. The CDR3 length is 15 residues. The DNA for the CDR3 is TGCGCCAGCAGCCAAGAAAGACAATTGTGGGAGACCCAGTACTTC. Translating it yields CASSQERQLWETQYF.

This chain uses TRBV6-5 with TRBJ2-5; possible D gene TRBD2, 5 bases. Germline V gives CDR1 MNHEY, CDR2 SVGAGI. CDR3 length: 13 amino acids. The V end was cut by 8 bases, the J end by 1 base, with 11 bases between. The CDR3 reads CASRRGLQETQYF. CDR3 nucleotides: TGTGCCAGCCGTCGCGGGCTCCAAGAGACCCAGTACTTC.

The chain carries TRBV5-1 and TRBJ1-1; tentatively, D is TRBD1 (6 bases). Germline V gives CDR1 SGHRS, CDR2 YFSETQ. This CDR3 has 15 residues. V shed 1 base and J shed 0 bases, with 10 bases lying between them. Here the CDR3 DNA reads TGCGCCAGCAGCTTGTCACAGGGACTGAACACTGAAGCTTTCTTT. It is translated as CASSLSQGLNTEAFF.

This chain joins TRBV11-3 and TRBJ2-5; 8 bases line up with TRBD2. This CDR3 has 14 amino acids. Germline CDR1 reads SGHNT; CDR2 reads YENEEA. V shed 4 bases and J 5 bases; nucleotides not matched to a gene: 6. CDR3: CASSSREGSETQYF. The DNA for the CDR3 is TGTGCCAGCAGCTCCCGGGAGGGTAGCGAGACCCAGTACTTC.

V and J are TRBV7-6 and TRBJ2-3, with 14 bases fitting TRBD2. J was trimmed by 6 bases and V by 5 bases; bases with no gene match: 10. The CDR3 is 17 amino acids. Germline V gene lookup returns CDR1 SGHVS and CDR2 FNYEAQ. CDR3 coding DNA: TGTGCCAGCAGCCCGGGGACTAGCGGGGGACTGGGGGATACGCAGTATTTT. Amino acids: CASSPGTSGGLGDTQYF.